Sequencing of this TCR beta chain was carried out in a study of blood T cells in healthy people across ages. From germline, CDR1 is MNHEY and CDR2 SVGEGT. This CDR3 contains 14 residues. Trimming stripped 2 bases from V and 0 bases from J, with 5 bases between. The study's findings and limits: A greater number of naive CD4+ cells and higher diversity distinguished long-lived donors from aged donors.

About this clonotype: As yet, its antigen is unknown.

The use of a sample-barcoded 5' primer and a J-beta primer mix characterized a second PCR of about 7 to 12 cycles. A single record per CDR3 protein comes from TCRdb applying MiXCR to the 5' RACE reads. The table lists roughly 2 million distinct CDR3 sequences, around 48% of them singletons. The rearrangement links TRBV6-2 or TRBV6-3 to TRBJ1-5; D is undetermined. This clonotype was obtained from a woman aged 40 to 50 in good health. Sequenced material: blood. In DNA, the CDR3 is TGTGCCAGCAGTTACATCAGTAGCAATCAGCCCCAGCATTTT. It yields the protein CASSYISSNQPQHF.